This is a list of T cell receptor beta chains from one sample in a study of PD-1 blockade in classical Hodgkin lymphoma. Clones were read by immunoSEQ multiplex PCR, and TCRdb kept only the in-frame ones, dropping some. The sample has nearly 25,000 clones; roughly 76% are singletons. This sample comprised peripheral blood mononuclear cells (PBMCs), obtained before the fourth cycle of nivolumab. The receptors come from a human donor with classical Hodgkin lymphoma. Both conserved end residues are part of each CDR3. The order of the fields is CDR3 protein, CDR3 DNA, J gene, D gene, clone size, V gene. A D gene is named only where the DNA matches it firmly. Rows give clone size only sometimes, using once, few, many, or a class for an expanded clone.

CASSFQGADTEAFF TGCGCCAGCAGCTTCCAGGGGGCAGACACTGAAGCTTTCTTT TRBJ1-1 TRBD1 NA TRBV5-1
CASSENDYEQYF TGTGCCAGCAGTGAAAACGATTACGAGCAGTACTTC TRBJ2-7 NA medium-sized TRBV2
CASSYADNEQFF TGTGCCAGCAGCTACGCCGACAATGAGCAGTTCTTC TRBJ2-1 NA NA TRBV2
CASSLSIVGSEAFF TGTGCCAGCAGTTTATCGATCGTGGGCTCTGAAGCTTTCTTT TRBJ1-1 NA NA TRBV28
CASSPGLKEKLFF TGTGCCAGCTCACCGGGGCTTAAGGAAAAACTGTTTTTT TRBJ1-4 NA NA TRBV18
CASRGAGKGGGGPLKTQYF TGTGCCAGCAGGGGAGCGGGGAAGGGCGGCGGGGGGCCCCTAAAGACCCAGTACTTC TRBJ2-5 TRBD2 NA TRBV11-2
CASSLQVPYEQYF TGTGCCAGCAGCTTACAGGTTCCCTACGAGCAGTACTTC TRBJ2-7 NA NA TRBV11-2
CASSYSSESGYEQYF TGTGCCAGCAGTTACAGTTCGGAGTCGGGCTACGAGCAGTACTTC TRBJ2-7 NA NA TRBV27
CASSPGHGGANVLTF TGTGCCAGCAGCCCCGGACATGGCGGGGCCAACGTCCTGACTTTC TRBJ2-6 NA NA TRBV5-4
CASSLGTGGNEKLFF TGTGCCAGCAGCCTGGGGACAGGCGGAAATGAAAAACTGTTTTTT TRBJ1-4 TRBD1 NA TRBV5-4
CASSQGRGNTGELFF TGTGCCAGCAGTCAAGGCAGGGGGAACACCGGGGAGCTGTTTTTT TRBJ2-2 NA NA TRBV2
CASSFLGTEAFF TGTGCCAGCAGCTTTCTAGGAACTGAAGCTTTCTTT TRBJ1-1 NA NA TRBV7-8
CASSLPPNTGELFF TGTGCCAGCAGCTTGCCCCCGAACACCGGGGAGCTGTTTTTT TRBJ2-2 NA once TRBV5-6
CATSRGGQGTGAQHF TGTGCCACCAGCAGAGGGGGACAGGGCACTGGGGCCCAGCATTTT TRBJ1-5 TRBD1 NA TRBV15
CASRTQGGSYNEQFF TGTGCCAGCAGGACTCAGGGGGGCTCCTACAATGAGCAGTTCTTC TRBJ2-1 NA NA TRBV6-6
CASSQDLSWDRGQETQYF TGCGCCAGCAGCCAAGATCTAAGTTGGGACAGGGGCCAAGAGACCCAGTACTTC TRBJ2-5 TRBD1 many TRBV4-1
CASSQRWHSGNTIYF TGCGCCAGCAGCCAACGGTGGCACTCTGGAAACACCATATATTTT TRBJ1-3 NA NA TRBV4-1
CASSQVRHNNSPLHF TGCGCCAGCAGCCAAGTCCGGCACAACAATTCACCCCTCCACTTT TRBJ1-6 NA NA TRBV4-1
CASSISREPTDTQYF TGTGCCAGTAGTATATCCCGTGAACCCACAGATACGCAGTATTTT TRBJ2-3 NA NA TRBV19
CASITGSNEQFF TGTGCCAGCATTACAGGGAGCAATGAGCAGTTCTTC TRBJ2-1 NA large TRBV6-6
CASSWGADTQYF TGTGCCAGCAGTTGGGGCGCAGATACGCAGTATTTT TRBJ2-3 NA once TRBV27
CASSADRGNEKLFF TGTGCCAGCAGCGCGGACAGGGGCAATGAAAAACTGTTTTTT TRBJ1-4 TRBD1 NA TRBV7-9
CASSQDLRRTTGELFF TGCGCCAGCAGCCAAGATCTGAGACGGACTACCGGGGAGCTGTTTTTT TRBJ2-2 NA NA TRBV4-3
CASSLKGSYGYTF TGTGCCAGCAGTTTAAAGGGTTCCTATGGCTACACCTTC TRBJ1-2 NA NA TRBV6-9
CASSVSDRDLF TGTGCCAGCAGTGTATCGGACAGGGACCTCTTC TRBJ1-2 TRBD1 NA TRBV6-1
CSGKTGGADTQYF TGCAGCGGTAAGACAGGGGGCGCAGATACGCAGTATTTT TRBJ2-3 TRBD1 once TRBV29-1
CASSPPGKRPGELFF TGCGCCAGCAGCCCCCCGGGTAAACGACCGGGGGAGCTGTTTTTT TRBJ2-2 NA once TRBV5-1
CASSLLLWTSSSTDTQYF TGTGCCAGCAGCTTGCTGCTCTGGACTTCATCTAGCACAGATACGCAGTATTTT TRBJ2-3 NA NA TRBV5-8
CASSLVGAGVSGANVLTF TGTGCCAGCAGCTTAGTGGGAGCAGGGGTCTCTGGGGCCAACGTCCTGACTTTC TRBJ2-6 NA NA TRBV7-2
CSFRDRDSYEQYF TGCAGCTTCCGGGACAGGGACTCCTACGAGCAGTACTTC TRBJ2-7 TRBD1 NA TRBV29-1
CASREGQGAIQPQHF TGTGCCAGCAGAGAGGGACAGGGGGCAATTCAGCCCCAGCATTTT TRBJ1-5 TRBD1 NA TRBV28
CASSEGSGQGAVGLFF TGTGCCAGCAGTGAAGGGAGCGGACAGGGGGCGGTAGGGCTGTTTTTT TRBJ1-4 TRBD1 NA TRBV2
CASSPGGGLDTQYF TGCGCCAGCAGCCCTGGCGGAGGGTTAGATACGCAGTATTTT TRBJ2-3 NA NA TRBV5-1
CASSYQGGVEKLFF TGTGCCAGCAGTTACCAAGGGGGCGTCGAAAAACTGTTTTTT TRBJ1-4 TRBD1 NA TRBV6-5
CASSLPGDKIYGYTF TGTGCCAGCTCCCTCCCGGGAGACAAGATCTATGGCTACACCTTC TRBJ1-2 NA NA TRBV2
CASSLGSQDTQYF TGCGCCAGCAGCTTGGGTAGCCAAGATACGCAGTATTTT TRBJ2-3 NA once TRBV5-1